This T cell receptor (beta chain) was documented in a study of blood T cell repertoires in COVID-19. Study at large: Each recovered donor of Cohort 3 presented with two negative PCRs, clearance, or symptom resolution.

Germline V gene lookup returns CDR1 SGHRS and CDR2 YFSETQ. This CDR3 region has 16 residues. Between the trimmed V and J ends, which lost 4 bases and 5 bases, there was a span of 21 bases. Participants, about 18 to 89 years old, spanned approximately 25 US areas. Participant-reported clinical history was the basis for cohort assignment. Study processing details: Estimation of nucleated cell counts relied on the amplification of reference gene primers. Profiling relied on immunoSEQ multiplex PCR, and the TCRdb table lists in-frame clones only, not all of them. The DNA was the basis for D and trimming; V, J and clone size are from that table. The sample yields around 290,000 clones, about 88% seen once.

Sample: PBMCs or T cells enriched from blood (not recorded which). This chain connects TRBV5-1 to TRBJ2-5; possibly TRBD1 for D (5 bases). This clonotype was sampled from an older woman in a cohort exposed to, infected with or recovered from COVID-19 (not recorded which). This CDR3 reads CASSPLGRGPRETQYF. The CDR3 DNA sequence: TGCGCCAGCAGCCCCTTAGGAAGGGGCCCCCGCGAGACCCAGTACTTC.